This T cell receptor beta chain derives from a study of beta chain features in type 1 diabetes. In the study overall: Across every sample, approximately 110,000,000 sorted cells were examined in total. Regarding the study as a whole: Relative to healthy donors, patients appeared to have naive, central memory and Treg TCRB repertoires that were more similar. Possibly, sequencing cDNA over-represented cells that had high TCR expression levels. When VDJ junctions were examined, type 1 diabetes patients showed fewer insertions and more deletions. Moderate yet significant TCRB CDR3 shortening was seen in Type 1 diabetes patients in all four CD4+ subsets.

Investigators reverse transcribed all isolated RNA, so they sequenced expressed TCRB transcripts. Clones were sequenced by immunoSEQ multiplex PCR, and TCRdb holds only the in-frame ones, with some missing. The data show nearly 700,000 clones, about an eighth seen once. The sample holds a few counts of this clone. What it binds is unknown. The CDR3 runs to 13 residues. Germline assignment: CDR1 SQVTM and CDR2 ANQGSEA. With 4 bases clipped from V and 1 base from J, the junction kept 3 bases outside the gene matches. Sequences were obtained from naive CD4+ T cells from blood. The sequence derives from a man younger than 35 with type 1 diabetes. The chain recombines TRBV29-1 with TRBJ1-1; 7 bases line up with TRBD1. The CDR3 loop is CSVGTGANTEAFF. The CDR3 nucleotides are TGCAGCGTTGGTACAGGGGCGAACACTGAAGCTTTCTTT.